This is a list of T cell receptor beta chains from one sample in a study of a mutant IDH1 vaccine in newly diagnosed glioma. Antigen specificity for these receptors is unknown. Profiling relied on immunoSEQ multiplex PCR, and the TCRdb table lists in-frame clones only, not all of them. Here the sample spans about 130,000 clones, around four fifths being singletons. Sample: PBMCs, taken from a glioma patient whose treatment included an IDH1 peptide vaccine. These receptors all come from a middle-aged man with glioma. CDR3s leave out the opening cysteine and the closing phenylalanine or tryptophan. A D gene is named only where the DNA matches it firmly.

V gene,D gene,CDR3 protein
TRBV7-8,TRBD2,ASSTHILAGGIEHEQF
TRBV19,TRBD1,ASSARDRAEQY
TRBV25-1,TRBD1,ASSADRGTDTQY
TRBV28,TRBD1,ASSLTGVTEAF
TRBV2,TRBD1,ARGTGSSYNEQF
TRBV7-2,TRBD2,ASSLAPGLAISYEQY
TRBV7-9,TRBD1,ASSYSPGTGTSYEQY
TRBV4-3,TRBD1,ASSQDGQGRIYNEQF
TRBV2,.,ASSEAGELF
TRBV7-2,.,ASSLVRETQY
TRBV15,.,ATSRGFRDSYNEQF
TRBV7-3,.,ASSFKHGETQY
TRBV6-5,.,ASSYSGISVTDTQY
TRBV10-1,.,ASSESLGGGQPQH
TRBV15,.,ATSWTGDGYT
TRBV18,TRBD2,ASSLRTSGSEDEQF
TRBV30,TRBD1,AWSDRGGTDTQY
TRBV6-4,TRBD1,ASSVLRQGGSNTEAF
TRBV2,.,ASSEVQGAF
TRBV7-2,TRBD1,ASRFKGGDGYT
TRBV7-2,TRBD2,ASSLPAGAETQY
TRBV27,TRBD1,ASSLKGTAYTEQY
TRBV4-3,TRBD1,ASSQGQGTTSGNTIY
TRBV9,.,ASSVYVSPGNTIY
TRBV12-5,.,ASVIGGGTEAF
TRBV6-5,TRBD2,ASSQNGYGGEQY
TRBV6-6,TRBD1,ASRPTTQGLEF